Listed here are 18 T cell receptor beta chains from one sample, sequenced in a study of monozygotic twins with inflammatory bowel disease. TCRdb reprocessed the 5' RACE reads, with one entry per CDR3 protein and no DNA. This listing includes about 440,000 distinct CDR3 sequences. The source material was blood. All receptors come from a human donor with ulcerative colitis or Crohn's disease, or a healthy co-twin of an affected twin (not recorded which).

The V call is TRBV6-5, the J call TRBJ1-1; TCRdb gives TRBD1 as the D gene, but with no DNA this cannot be confirmed. Germline CDR1 reads MNHEY; CDR2 reads SVGAGI. The CDR3 has 15 residues. The CDR3 sequence: CASSYSGRGGAEAFF.

The chain has TRBV5-5 and TRBJ2-1; the TRBD2 assignment by TCRdb is unverifiable without DNA. This CDR3 is built from 16 residues. CDR1 and CDR2 from the germline V gene are SGHKS and YYEKEE (reference sequence). The CDR3 region is CASSPSWEHSYNEQFF.

The chain is built from TRBV25-1 and TRBJ2-1; TCRdb names TRBD2, which stays unverified in the absence of DNA. The CDR3 loop spans 18 amino acids. The germline V gene has CDR1 MGHDK and CDR2 SYGVNS. The CDR3 here is CASSDGGGSGGINNEQFF.

V is TRBV5-1 and J is TRBJ2-5. CDR3 length: 13 amino acids. Germline CDR1 SGHRS, CDR2 YFSETQ. The CDR3 sequence: CASSSGFWETQYF.

The chain combines TRBV6-1 with TRBJ2-7; lacking DNA, the TRBD1 call made by TCRdb goes unchecked. This CDR3 spans 15 amino acids. The germline gives CDR1 MNHNS, CDR2 SASEGT. CDR3 loop: CASRMGQGGSYEQYF.

The V call is TRBV5-6, the J call TRBJ2-1; TCRdb gives TRBD1 as the D gene, but with no DNA this cannot be confirmed. The CDR3 consists of 16 residues. CDR1 and CDR2 (germline): SGHDT, YYEEEE. The CDR3 spells CASSLASGIIYNEQFF.

This chain joins TRBV7-2 and TRBJ2-5; without DNA, the TCRdb call of TRBD1 cannot be checked. The CDR3 is 11 residues long. The germline CDR1 and CDR2 sequences are SGHTA and FQGNSA. The CDR3 here is CASGWGETQYF.

The V gene is TRBV11-2, the J gene TRBJ2-1; checking the TCRdb D call of TRBD1 is not possible without DNA. The CDR3 has 19 amino acids. Germline CDR1 is SGHAT and CDR2 is FQNNGV. The CDR3: CASSIKRMQFAPLENEQFF.

The chain recombines TRBV6-1 with TRBJ1-6; the D call of TRBD1 rests on TCRdb alone, since no DNA is present to check it. The CDR3 has 14 amino acids. Germline V gene data show CDR1 as MNHNS and CDR2 as SASEGT. CDR3 residues: CASSRTGGGSPLHF.

The chain combines TRBV4-1 with TRBJ2-7; the TCRdb D gene call, TRBD1, has no DNA to confirm it. Germline CDR1 reads MGHRA; CDR2 reads YSYEKL. The CDR3 has 15 residues. The chain's CDR3 is CASSQDTTGGWEQYF.

The chain uses TRBV20-1 and TRBJ2-7; the D call of TRBD1 rests on TCRdb alone, since no DNA is present to check it. This CDR3 is built from 15 residues. CDR1 DFQATT and CDR2 SNEGSKA come from the germline V gene (reference sequence). CDR3 sequence: CSARDQGQPLYEQYF.

This chain uses TRBV4-2 with TRBJ1-4; TCRdb's assignment of TRBD1 cannot be checked, as there is no DNA. The germline V gene has CDR1 LGHNA and CDR2 YNFKEQ. The CDR3 loop spans 15 amino acids. CDR3 sequence: CASSQEGDINEKLFF.

This sequence joins TRBV4-1 and TRBJ2-7; TCRdb names TRBD2, which stays unverified in the absence of DNA. The CDR3 spans 16 residues. The germline CDR1 and CDR2 sequences are MGHRA and YSYEKL. This CDR3 reads CASSQDVASGYDPQYF.

The rearrangement joins TRBV7-9 to TRBJ2-7; absent DNA, TCRdb's TRBD1 call cannot be checked. Per germline, CDR1 SEHNR and CDR2 FQNEAQ (reference sequence). This CDR3 has 14 residues. CDR3: CASSWGDSYYEQYF.

The V and J genes are TRBV12-3 or TRBV12-4 and TRBJ1-4; as DNA is missing, the TRBD1 call by TCRdb cannot be tested. The CDR3 runs 16 residues. CDR3 loop: CASSSIQGAANEKLFF.

This CDR3 is CASSYTLAGAGETQYF. The chain has TRBV6-5 and TRBJ2-5; TCRdb outputs TRBD2, but without DNA this stays unchecked. The CDR3 runs to 16 residues. Germline V gene data show CDR1 as MNHEY and CDR2 as SVGAGI.

This chain connects TRBV5-4 to TRBJ2-5; the D call from TCRdb, TRBD2, cannot be confirmed without DNA. Germline V CDR1 and CDR2: SGHNT, YYREEE (reference sequence). The CDR3 consists of 13 residues. CDR3 protein: CASSSGTTETQYF.

The rearrangement uses TRBV25-1 and TRBJ2-7; TCRdb outputs TRBD2, but without DNA this stays unchecked. From germline, CDR1 is MGHDK and CDR2 SYGVNS. The CDR3 contains 16 residues. The CDR3: CASSATGTSKGYEQYF.